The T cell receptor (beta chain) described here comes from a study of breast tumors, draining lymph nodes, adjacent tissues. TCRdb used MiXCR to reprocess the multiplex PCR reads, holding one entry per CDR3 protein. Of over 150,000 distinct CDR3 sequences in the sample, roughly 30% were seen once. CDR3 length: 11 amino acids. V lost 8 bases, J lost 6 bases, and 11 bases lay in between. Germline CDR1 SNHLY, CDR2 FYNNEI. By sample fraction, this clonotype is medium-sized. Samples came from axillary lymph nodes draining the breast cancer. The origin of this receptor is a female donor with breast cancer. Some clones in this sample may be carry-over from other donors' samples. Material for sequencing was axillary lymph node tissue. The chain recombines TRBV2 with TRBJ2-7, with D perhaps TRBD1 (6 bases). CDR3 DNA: TGTGCCAGCGACAGGCAAGGCGAGCAGTACTTC. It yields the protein CASDRQGEQYF.